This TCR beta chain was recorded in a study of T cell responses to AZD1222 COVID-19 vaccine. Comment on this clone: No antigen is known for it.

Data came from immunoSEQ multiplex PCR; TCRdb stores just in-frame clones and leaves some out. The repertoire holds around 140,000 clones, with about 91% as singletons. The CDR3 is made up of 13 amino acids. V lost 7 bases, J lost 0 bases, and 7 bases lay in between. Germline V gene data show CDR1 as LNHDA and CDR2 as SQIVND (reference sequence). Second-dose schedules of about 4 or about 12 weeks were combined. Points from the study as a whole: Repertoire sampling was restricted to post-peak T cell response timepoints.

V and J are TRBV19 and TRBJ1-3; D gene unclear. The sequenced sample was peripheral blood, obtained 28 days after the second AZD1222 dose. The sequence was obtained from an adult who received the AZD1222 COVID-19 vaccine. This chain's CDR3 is CASIVSSGNTIYF. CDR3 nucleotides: TGTGCCAGTATCGTGAGCTCTGGAAACACCATATATTTT. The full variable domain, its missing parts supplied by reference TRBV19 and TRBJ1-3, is DGGITQSPKYLFRKEGQNVTLSCEQNLNHDAMYWYRQDPGQGLRLIYYSQIVNDFQKGDIAEGYSVSREKKESFPLTVTSAQKNPTAFYLCASIVSSGNTIYFGEGSWLTVV.